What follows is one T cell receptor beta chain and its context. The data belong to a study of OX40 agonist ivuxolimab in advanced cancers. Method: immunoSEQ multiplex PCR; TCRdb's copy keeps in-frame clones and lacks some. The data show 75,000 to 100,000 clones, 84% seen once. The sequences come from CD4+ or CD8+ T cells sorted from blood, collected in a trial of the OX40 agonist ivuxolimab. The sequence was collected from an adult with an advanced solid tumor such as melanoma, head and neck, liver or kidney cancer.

The CDR3 bases are TGTGCCAGCAGCCGTGGACAGGGAGTCGATCAGCCCCAGCATTTT. This encodes CASSRGQGVDQPQHF. The chain joins TRBV6-1 to TRBJ1-5; 8 bases align to TRBD1. The CDR3 extends over 15 amino acids. Trimming removed 6 bases from V and 5 bases from J; junction bases left unmatched: 9. The V gene's germline CDR1 is MNHNS and CDR2 SASEGT.